This TCR beta chain was sequenced in a study of blood T cells in healthy people across ages. Findings of the study overall: Shifts in expanded clonotypes may have been confounded by donor CMV status, which was unknown.

Primed by a sample-barcoded 5' primer and a J-beta primer mix, a second PCR proceeded for about 6 to 12 cycles. TCRdb processed the 5' RACE reads anew with MiXCR; each CDR3 protein has one entry. The sample yields 1.2 million to 1.5 million distinct CDR3 sequences, 55% to 75% seen once. In terms of origin and age, donors were healthy Caucasian individuals from Russia aged about 6 to 90. Collection of 7.5 to 10 milliliters of peripheral blood was performed for each donor. The authors extracted at least 6 micrograms of total RNA per sample. Note on this clonotype: The antigen is not known.

The V and J ends lost 6 bases and 7 bases respectively, with 12 bases between them. The CDR3 extends over 12 amino acids. From germline, CDR1 is SGHVS and CDR2 FQNEAQ. The gene calls are TRBV7-8 and TRBJ2-5, with TRBD2 as a possible D gene (7 bases). This sequence was found in a man aged 18 to 30 in good health. The sequenced material came from blood. The CDR3 region is CASRNREGTQYF. CDR3 coding DNA: TGTGCCAGCAGGAACAGGGAGGGGACCCAGTACTTC. The full variable domain, with the rest looked up from reference TRBV7-8 and TRBJ2-5, is GAGVSQSPRYKVAKRGQDVALRCDPISGHVSLFWYQQALGQGPEFLTYFQNEAQLDKSGLPSDRFFAERPEGSVSTLKIQRTQQEDSAVYLCASRNREGTQYFGPGTRLLVL.